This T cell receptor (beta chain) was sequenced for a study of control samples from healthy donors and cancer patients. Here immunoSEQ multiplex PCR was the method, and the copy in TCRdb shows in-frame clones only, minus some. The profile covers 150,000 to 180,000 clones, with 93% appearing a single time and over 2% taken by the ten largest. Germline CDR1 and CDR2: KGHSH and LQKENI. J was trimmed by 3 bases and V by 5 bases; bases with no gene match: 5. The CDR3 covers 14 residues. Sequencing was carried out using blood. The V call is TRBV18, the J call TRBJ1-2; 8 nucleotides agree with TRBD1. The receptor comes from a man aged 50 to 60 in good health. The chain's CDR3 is CASSSQGAYYGYTF. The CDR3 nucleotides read TGTGCCAGCTCATCCCAGGGGGCGTACTATGGCTACACCTTC.